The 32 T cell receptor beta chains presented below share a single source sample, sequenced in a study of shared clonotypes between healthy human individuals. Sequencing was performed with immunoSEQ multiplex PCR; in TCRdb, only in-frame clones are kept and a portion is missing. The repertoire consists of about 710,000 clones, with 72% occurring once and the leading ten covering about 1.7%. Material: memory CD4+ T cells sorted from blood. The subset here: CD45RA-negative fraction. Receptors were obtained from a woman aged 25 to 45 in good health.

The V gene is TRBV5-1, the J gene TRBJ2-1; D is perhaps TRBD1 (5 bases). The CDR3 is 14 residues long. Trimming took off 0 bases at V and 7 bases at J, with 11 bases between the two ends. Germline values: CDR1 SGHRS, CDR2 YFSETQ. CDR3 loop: CASSLDSPGNEQFF. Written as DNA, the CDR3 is TGCGCCAGCAGCTTGGATTCCCCAGGGAATGAGCAGTTCTTC.

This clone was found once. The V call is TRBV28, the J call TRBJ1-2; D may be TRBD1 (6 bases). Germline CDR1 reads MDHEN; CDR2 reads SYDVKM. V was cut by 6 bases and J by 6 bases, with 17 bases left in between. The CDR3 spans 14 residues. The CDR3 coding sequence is TGTGCCAGCAGGGAGTCAACAGGGTCAAATGGCTACACCTTC. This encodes CASRESTGSNGYTF.

CDR3 residues: CASSYGTWGMELFF. CDR3 sequence (DNA): TGTGCCAGCAGTTACGGGACGTGGGGCATGGAACTGTTTTTT. The chain combines TRBV2 with TRBJ1-4, with a tentative D call TRBD1 (5 bases). V was trimmed by 5 bases and J by 12 bases, leaving 19 bases between them. Germline V gene lookup returns CDR1 SNHLY and CDR2 FYNNEI. This CDR3 has 14 residues.

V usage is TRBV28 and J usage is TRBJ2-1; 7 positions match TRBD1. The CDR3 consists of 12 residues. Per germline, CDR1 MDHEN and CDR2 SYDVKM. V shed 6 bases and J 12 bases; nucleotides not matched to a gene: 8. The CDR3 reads CASSGQVVRQFF. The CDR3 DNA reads TGTGCCAGCAGCGGACAGGTAGTAAGGCAGTTCTTC. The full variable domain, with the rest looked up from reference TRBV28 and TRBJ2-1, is DVKVTQSSRYLVKRTGEKVFLECVQDMDHENMFWYRQDPGLGLRLIYFSYDVKMKEKGDIPEGYSVSREKKERFSLILESASTNQTSMYLCASSGQVVRQFFGPGTRLTVL.

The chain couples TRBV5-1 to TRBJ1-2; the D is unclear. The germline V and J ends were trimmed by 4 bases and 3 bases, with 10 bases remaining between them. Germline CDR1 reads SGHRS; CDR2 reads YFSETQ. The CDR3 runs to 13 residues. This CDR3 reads CASSLDGDYGYTF. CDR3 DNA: TGCGCCAGCAGCCTGGACGGAGACTATGGCTACACCTTC.

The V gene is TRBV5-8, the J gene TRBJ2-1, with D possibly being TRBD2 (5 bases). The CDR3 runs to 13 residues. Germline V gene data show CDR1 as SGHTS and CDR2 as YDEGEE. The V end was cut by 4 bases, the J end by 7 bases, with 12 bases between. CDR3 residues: CASSTGGGNEQFF. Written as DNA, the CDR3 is TGTGCCAGCAGCACCGGAGGTGGGAATGAGCAGTTCTTC.

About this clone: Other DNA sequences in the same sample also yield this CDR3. The CDR3 loop is CASRGGQGNEQYF. The CDR3 nucleotides are TGTGCCAGTAGGGGGGGGCAGGGGAACGAGCAGTACTTC. This chain connects TRBV19 to TRBJ2-7, with TRBD2 as a possible D gene (7 bases). Germline V gene sequence: CDR1 LNHDA, CDR2 SQIVND (reference sequence). The germline V and J ends were trimmed by 6 bases and 5 bases, with 14 bases remaining between them. The length of the CDR3 is 13 residues.

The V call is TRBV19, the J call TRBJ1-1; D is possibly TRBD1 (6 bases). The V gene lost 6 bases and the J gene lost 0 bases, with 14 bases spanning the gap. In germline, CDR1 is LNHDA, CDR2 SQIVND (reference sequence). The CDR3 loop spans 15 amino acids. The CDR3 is CASRRGIRVNTEAFF. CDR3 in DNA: TGTGCCAGTAGGAGGGGGATTAGGGTGAACACTGAAGCTTTCTTT.

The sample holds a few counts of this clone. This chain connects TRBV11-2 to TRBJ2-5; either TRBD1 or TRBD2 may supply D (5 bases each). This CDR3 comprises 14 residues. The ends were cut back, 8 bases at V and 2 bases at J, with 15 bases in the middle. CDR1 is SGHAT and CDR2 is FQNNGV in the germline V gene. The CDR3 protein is CASGTLGLQETQYF. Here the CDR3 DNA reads TGTGCCAGCGGGACCTTGGGGCTTCAAGAGACCCAGTACTTC.

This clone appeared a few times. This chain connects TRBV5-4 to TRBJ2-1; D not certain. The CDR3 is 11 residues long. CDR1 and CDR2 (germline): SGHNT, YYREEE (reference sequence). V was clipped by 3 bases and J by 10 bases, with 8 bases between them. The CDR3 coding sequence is TGTGCCAGCAGCTCTACCCGGGAGCAGTTCTTC. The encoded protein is CASSSTREQFF.

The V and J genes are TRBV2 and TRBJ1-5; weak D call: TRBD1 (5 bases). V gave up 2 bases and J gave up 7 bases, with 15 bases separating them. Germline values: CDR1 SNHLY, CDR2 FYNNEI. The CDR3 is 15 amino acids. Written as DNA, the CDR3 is TGTGCCAGCAGTGAATTCGGGGGAGGGTTCCAGCCCCAGCATTTT. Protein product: CASSEFGGGFQPQHF.

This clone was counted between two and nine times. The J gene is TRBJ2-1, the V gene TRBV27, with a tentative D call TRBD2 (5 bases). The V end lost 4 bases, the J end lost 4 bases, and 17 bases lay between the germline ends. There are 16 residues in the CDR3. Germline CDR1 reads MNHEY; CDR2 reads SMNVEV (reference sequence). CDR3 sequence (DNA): TGTGCCAGCAGTTCCATGGGCGCGGGTGCATACAATGAGCAGTTCTTC. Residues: CASSSMGAGAYNEQFF.

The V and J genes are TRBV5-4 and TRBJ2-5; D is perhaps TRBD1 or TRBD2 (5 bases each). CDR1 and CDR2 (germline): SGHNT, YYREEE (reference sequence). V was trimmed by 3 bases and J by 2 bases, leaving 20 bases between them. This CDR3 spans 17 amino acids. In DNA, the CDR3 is TGTGCCAGCAGCTCACCTGGGACGCCCACATCTCAAGAGACCCAGTACTTC. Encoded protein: CASSSPGTPTSQETQYF.

The CDR3 sequence is CASSFVGMGQETQYF. The CDR3 bases are TGTGCCAGCAGCTTCGTAGGCATGGGGCAAGAGACCCAGTACTTC. V usage is TRBV7-9 and J usage is TRBJ2-5; no clear D gene. V gave up 3 bases and J gave up 2 bases, with 13 bases separating them. The CDR3 has 15 amino acids. Germline CDR1 reads SEHNR; CDR2 reads FQNEAQ (reference sequence).

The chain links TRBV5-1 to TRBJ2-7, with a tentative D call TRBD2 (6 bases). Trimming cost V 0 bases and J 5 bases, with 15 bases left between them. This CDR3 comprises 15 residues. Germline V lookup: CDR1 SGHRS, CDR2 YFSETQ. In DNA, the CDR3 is TGCGCCAGCAGCTTGGGTGGCGGGACCCACGACGAGCAGTACTTC. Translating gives CASSLGGGTHDEQYF.

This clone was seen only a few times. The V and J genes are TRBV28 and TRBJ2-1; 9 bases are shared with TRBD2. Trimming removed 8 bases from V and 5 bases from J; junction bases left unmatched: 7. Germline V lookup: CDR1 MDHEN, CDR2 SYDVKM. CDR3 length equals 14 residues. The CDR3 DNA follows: TGTGCCAGCGGGGCGGCGGGAGGGGACAATGAGCAGTTCTTC. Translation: CASGAAGGDNEQFF.

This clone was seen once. The CDR3 is CASSLSGSFYNEQFF. In DNA form, the CDR3 reads TGCGCCAGCAGCCTTTCCGGGAGTTTTTACAATGAGCAGTTCTTC. The V gene is TRBV5-1, the J gene TRBJ2-1; a weak D match, TRBD2 (6 bases). Germline CDR1 reads SGHRS; CDR2 reads YFSETQ. With 4 bases removed from V and 4 bases from J, the gap between germline ends came to 15 bases. CDR3 length: 15 residues.

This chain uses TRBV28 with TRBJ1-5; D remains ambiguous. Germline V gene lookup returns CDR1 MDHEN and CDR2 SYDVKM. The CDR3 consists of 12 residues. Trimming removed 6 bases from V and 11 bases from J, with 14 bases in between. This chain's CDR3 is CASSGMLRAQHF. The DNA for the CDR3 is TGTGCCAGCAGCGGAATGCTCCGGGCCCAGCATTTT. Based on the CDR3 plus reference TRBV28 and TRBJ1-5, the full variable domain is DVKVTQSSRYLVKRTGEKVFLECVQDMDHENMFWYRQDPGLGLRLIYFSYDVKMKEKGDIPEGYSVSREKKERFSLILESASTNQTSMYLCASSGMLRAQHFGDGTRLSIL.

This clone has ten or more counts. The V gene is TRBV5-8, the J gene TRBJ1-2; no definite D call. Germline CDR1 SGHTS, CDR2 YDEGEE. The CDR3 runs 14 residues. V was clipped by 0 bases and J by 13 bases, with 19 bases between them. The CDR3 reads CASSLAGWPGSFTF. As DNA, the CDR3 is TGTGCCAGCAGCTTGGCCGGGTGGCCCGGTTCATTCACCTTC.

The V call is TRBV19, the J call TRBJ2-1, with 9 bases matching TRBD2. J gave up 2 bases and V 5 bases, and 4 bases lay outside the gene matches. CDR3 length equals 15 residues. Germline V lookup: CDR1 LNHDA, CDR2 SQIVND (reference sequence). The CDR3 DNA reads TGTGCCAGTAGTGATCGACTAGCGGCCTACAATGAGCAGTTCTTC. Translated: CASSDRLAAYNEQFF.

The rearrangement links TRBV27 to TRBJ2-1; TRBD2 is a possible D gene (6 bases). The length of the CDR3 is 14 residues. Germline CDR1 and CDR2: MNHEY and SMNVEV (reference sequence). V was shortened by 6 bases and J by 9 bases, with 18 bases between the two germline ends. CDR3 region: CASRMWASESEQFF. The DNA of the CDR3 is TGTGCCAGCAGAATGTGGGCTAGCGAGAGTGAGCAGTTCTTC.

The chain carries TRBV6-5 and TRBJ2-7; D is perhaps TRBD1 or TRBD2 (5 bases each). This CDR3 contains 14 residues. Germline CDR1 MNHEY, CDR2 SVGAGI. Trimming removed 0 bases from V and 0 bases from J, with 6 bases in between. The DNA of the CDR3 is TGTGCCAGCAGTTACTCAGGGACCTCCTACGAGCAGTACTTC. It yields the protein CASSYSGTSYEQYF.

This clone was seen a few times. The chain's CDR3 is CSATGFLNTEAFF. In DNA form, the CDR3 reads TGCAGCGCTACAGGGTTCCTAAACACTGAAGCTTTCTTT. This rearrangement joins TRBV29-1 to TRBJ1-1; maybe TRBD1 (6 bases). V lost 7 bases, J lost 2 bases, and 14 bases lay in between. Germline CDR1 is SQVTM and CDR2 is ANQGSEA. The CDR3 loop spans 13 amino acids.

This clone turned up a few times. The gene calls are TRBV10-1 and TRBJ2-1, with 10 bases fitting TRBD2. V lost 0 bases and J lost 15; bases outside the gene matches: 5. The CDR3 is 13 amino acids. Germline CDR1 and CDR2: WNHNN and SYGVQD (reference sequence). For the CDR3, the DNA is TGCGCCAGCAGTGAGTCGAATAGCGGGAGGTGGTTCTTC. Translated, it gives CASSESNSGRWFF.

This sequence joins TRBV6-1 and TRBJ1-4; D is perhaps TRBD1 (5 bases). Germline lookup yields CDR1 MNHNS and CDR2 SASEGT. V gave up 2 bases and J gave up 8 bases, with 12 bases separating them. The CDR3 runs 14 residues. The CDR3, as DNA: TGTGCCAGCAGTGAAAAAGGGGTCCAGGAAAAACTGTTTTTT. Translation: CASSEKGVQEKLFF.

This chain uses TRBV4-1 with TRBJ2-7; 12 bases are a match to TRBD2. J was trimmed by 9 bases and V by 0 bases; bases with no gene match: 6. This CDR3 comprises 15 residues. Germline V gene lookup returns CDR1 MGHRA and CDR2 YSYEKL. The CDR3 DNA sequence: TGCGCCAGCAGCCAAGAAGCTAGCGGGAGGGCCCGGCAGTACTTC. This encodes CASSQEASGRARQYF.

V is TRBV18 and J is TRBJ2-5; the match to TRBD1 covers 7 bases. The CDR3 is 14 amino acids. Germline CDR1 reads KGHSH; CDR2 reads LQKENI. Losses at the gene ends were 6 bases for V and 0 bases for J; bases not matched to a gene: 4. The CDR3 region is CASSATGNQETQYF. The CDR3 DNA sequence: TGTGCCAGCTCGGCGACAGGGAACCAAGAGACCCAGTACTTC.

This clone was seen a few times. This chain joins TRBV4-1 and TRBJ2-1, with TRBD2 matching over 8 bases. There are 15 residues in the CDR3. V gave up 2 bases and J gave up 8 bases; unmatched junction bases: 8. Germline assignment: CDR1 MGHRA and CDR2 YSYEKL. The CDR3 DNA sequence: TGCGCCAGCAGCCAACTGAGCGGGAGTTTCGATGAGCAGTTCTTC. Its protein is CASSQLSGSFDEQFF.

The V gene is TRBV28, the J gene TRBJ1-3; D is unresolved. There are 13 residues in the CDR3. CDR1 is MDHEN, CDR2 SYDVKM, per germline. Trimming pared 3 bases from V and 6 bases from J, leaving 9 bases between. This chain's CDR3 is CASSLFEENTIYF. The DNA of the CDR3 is TGTGCCAGCAGTTTGTTTGAGGAAAACACCATATATTTT.

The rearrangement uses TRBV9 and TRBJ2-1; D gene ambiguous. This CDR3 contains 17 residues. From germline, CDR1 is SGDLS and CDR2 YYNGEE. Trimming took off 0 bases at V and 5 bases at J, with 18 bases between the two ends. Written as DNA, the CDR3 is TGTGCCAGCAGCGTAGAGTACGGGCCATGGAAACACAATGAGCAGTTCTTC. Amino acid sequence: CASSVEYGPWKHNEQFF.

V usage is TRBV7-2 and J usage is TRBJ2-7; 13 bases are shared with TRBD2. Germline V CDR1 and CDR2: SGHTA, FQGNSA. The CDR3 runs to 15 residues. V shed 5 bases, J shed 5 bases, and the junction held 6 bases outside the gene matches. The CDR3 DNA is TGTGCCAGCAGCCTTTGGACTAGCGGGAGTAACGAGCAGTACTTC. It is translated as CASSLWTSGSNEQYF.

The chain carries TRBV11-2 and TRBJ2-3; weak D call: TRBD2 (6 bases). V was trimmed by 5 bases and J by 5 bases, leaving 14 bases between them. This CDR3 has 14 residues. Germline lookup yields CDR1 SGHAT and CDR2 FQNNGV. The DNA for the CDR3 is TGTGCCAGCAGCCCAGGGCCGGGACTAGATACGCAGTATTTT. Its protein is CASSPGPGLDTQYF. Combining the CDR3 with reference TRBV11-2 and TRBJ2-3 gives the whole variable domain EAGVAQSPRYKIIEKRQSVAFWCNPISGHATLYWYQQILGQGPKLLIQFQNNGVVDDSQLPKDRFSAERLKGVDSTLKIQPAKLEDSAVYLCASSPGPGLDTQYFGPGTRLTVL.